The 25 T cell receptor beta chains below were found in one sample sequenced in a study of blood T cell repertoires in COVID-19. The assay was immunoSEQ multiplex PCR, and TCRdb's table has in-frame clones only and misses some. This sample has over 150,000 clones; roughly 89% occur once, and the top ten carry approximately 10%. The sample taken for sequencing was peripheral blood. Source of these receptors: a woman aged 65 to 85 with COVID-19, enrolled during active disease.

This chain connects TRBV7-9 to TRBJ2-7; 7 bases fit TRBD1. Germline V gives CDR1 SEHNR, CDR2 FQNEAQ (reference sequence). The junction had 9 bases not matched to a gene; V was cut back by 5 bases and J by 5 bases. This CDR3 is built from 14 residues. CDR3 sequence: CASSIRAGGNEQYF. The CDR3 DNA is TGTGCCAGCAGCATCAGGGCAGGGGGAAACGAGCAGTACTTC.

This clone has only one observation. The gene calls are TRBV18 and TRBJ1-1; TRBD1 aligns across 8 bases. From germline, CDR1 is KGHSH and CDR2 LQKENI. The CDR3 is made up of 13 amino acids. V was clipped by 9 bases and J by 2 bases; unmatched bases: 5. CDR3 bases: TGTGCCAGTAACGGACAGGGTAACACTGAAGCTTTCTTT. It yields the protein CASNGQGNTEAFF.

The chain uses TRBV5-1 and TRBJ2-1; 8 nucleotides line up with TRBD2. Germline values: CDR1 SGHRS, CDR2 YFSETQ. CDR3 length equals 21 residues. V trimming: 0 bases; J trimming: 6 bases; junction bases outside the gene matches: 23. This CDR3 is CASSLVRGRRVNSGDPNEQFF. As DNA, the CDR3 is TGCGCCAGCAGCTTGGTGCGGGGGAGAAGAGTAAATAGCGGGGACCCCAATGAGCAGTTCTTC.

The chain couples TRBV5-1 to TRBJ2-5; 8 bases line up with TRBD1. Germline CDR1 reads SGHRS; CDR2 reads YFSETQ. This CDR3 is built from 16 residues. Trimming at V came to 0 bases and at J to 1 base, leaving 5 bases not matched to a gene. In DNA form, the CDR3 reads TGCGCCAGCAGCTTGGGGACAGGGATTTTCCAAGAGACCCAGTACTTC. It yields the protein CASSLGTGIFQETQYF. Filled out from reference TRBV5-1 and TRBJ2-5, the complete variable domain reads KAGVTQTPRYLIKTRGQQVTLSCSPISGHRSVSWYQQTPGQGLQFLFEYFSETQRNKGNFPGRFSGRQFSNSRSEMNVSTLELGDSALYLCASSLGTGIFQETQYFGPGTRLLVL.

This sequence joins TRBV7-9 and TRBJ2-7; 8 nucleotides line up with TRBD1. CDR1 is SEHNR, CDR2 FQNEAQ, per germline (reference sequence). Germline trimming cut 4 bases from V and 4 bases from J; bases unmatched to any gene: 3. This CDR3 spans 13 amino acids. The CDR3 region has the DNA TGTGCCAGCAGCTACACAGGGGGTTACGAGCAGTACTTC. The encoded protein is CASSYTGGYEQYF.

The V and J genes are TRBV30 and TRBJ2-1; D is unclear. Trimming removed 1 base at V and 6 bases at J, with 7 bases between. This CDR3 region has 12 residues. Germline CDR1 and CDR2: GTSNPN and SVGIG (reference sequence). CDR3 amino acids: CAWSALGNEQFF. DNA of the CDR3: TGTGCCTGGAGTGCCCTAGGCAATGAGCAGTTCTTC.

In DNA form, the CDR3 reads TGTGCCTGGAGTGTTGGTTTACAACAGGGAGTTGGGGAAAAACTGTTTTTT. Protein product: CAWSVGLQQGVGEKLFF. The chain employs TRBV30 and TRBJ1-4; TRBD1 might be the D (6 bases). Germline values: CDR1 GTSNPN, CDR2 SVGIG (reference sequence). Trimming pared 0 bases from V and 8 bases from J, leaving 22 bases between. The CDR3 totals 17 residues.

This rearrangement joins TRBV5-1 to TRBJ1-2; TRBD1 aligns across 8 bases. The CDR3 has 14 residues. V lost 1 base, J lost 12 bases, and 11 bases stayed unmatched. The germline CDR1 and CDR2 sequences are SGHRS and YFSETQ. This CDR3 is CASSLSPRGRVDTF. CDR3 sequence (DNA): TGCGCCAGCAGCTTGTCTCCCAGGGGGCGCGTCGACACCTTC.

The chain recombines TRBV10-2 with TRBJ2-5, with D hard to call. The V and J ends lost 6 bases and 5 bases respectively, with 7 bases between them. Germline V gives CDR1 WSHSY, CDR2 SAAADI. The CDR3 sequence is 11 residues long. In nucleotides, the CDR3 is TGCGCCAGCAGCCTATCGGAGACCCAGTACTTC. Protein product: CASSLSETQYF.

This sequence joins TRBV5-4 and TRBJ2-1, with 13 nucleotides matching TRBD2. This CDR3 has 15 amino acids. V was pared by 5 bases and J by 5 bases, with 4 bases of the junction left unmatched. CDR1 SGHNT and CDR2 YYREEE come from the germline V gene (reference sequence). The CDR3 loop reads CASSRTSGGHNEQFF. The CDR3 DNA sequence: TGTGCCAGCAGTCGGACTAGCGGGGGACACAATGAGCAGTTCTTC.

The CDR3 spells CASRRSGGDEQYF. The CDR3 DNA is TGTGCCAGCAGGCGATCTGGAGGGGACGAGCAGTACTTC. This chain connects TRBV6-6 to TRBJ2-7, with D possibly matching TRBD2 (6 bases). The CDR3 length is 13 residues. CDR1 is MNHNY and CDR2 is SVGAGI in the germline V gene (reference sequence). Trimming shortened V by 6 bases and J by 5 bases, and 14 bases separated the two germline ends.

This chain connects TRBV7-2 to TRBJ1-6, with a possible D match to TRBD1 (5 bases). Deletions cut 3 bases from V and 4 bases from J, with 7 bases between. This CDR3 is 14 amino acids long. Looked up from germline, CDR1 is SGHTA and CDR2 is FQGNSA. The CDR3 DNA reads as TGTGCCAGCAGCTTCCAGGGATATAATTCACCCCTCCACTTT. This gives the protein CASSFQGYNSPLHF.

The rearrangement uses TRBV28 and TRBJ1-1; a weak D match, TRBD1 (6 bases). The CDR3 contains 15 residues. V gave up 2 bases and J gave up 4 bases, with 14 bases separating them. Germline values: CDR1 MDHEN, CDR2 SYDVKM. DNA for the CDR3: TGTGCCAGCAGTTTACGAGGGAGGGGGATCACTGAAGCTTTCTTT. The encoded protein is CASSLRGRGITEAFF.

The chain uses TRBV10-3 and TRBJ2-2; 8 bases are shared with TRBD1. CDR1 and CDR2 (germline): ENHRY, SYGVKD. Germline trimming cut 5 bases from V and 3 bases from J; bases unmatched to any gene: 5. CDR3 length: 15 amino acids. For the CDR3, the DNA is TGTGCCATCAGTAACAGGGGGTCGGACACCGGGGAGCTGTTTTTT. Protein sequence: CAISNRGSDTGELFF.

The V call is TRBV19, the J call TRBJ2-3; D might be TRBD1 (6 bases). The CDR3 has 16 amino acids. In germline, CDR1 is LNHDA, CDR2 SQIVND (reference sequence). The V end lost 6 bases, the J end lost 4 bases, and 20 bases lay between the germline ends. In nucleotides, the CDR3 is TGTGCCAGTAGGGGAATGAGGGGGTTCGCCCCAGATACGCAGTATTTT. Residues: CASRGMRGFAPDTQYF.

This clone was observed a single time. The chain links TRBV6-5 to TRBJ2-5; possibly TRBD2 for D (6 bases). In germline, CDR1 is MNHEY, CDR2 SVGAGI. Trimming pared 8 bases from V and 12 bases from J, leaving 22 bases between. The CDR3 covers 13 residues. CDR3 sequence: CASGGTGLGVEYF. The CDR3 region has the DNA TGTGCCAGCGGCGGGACGGGCCTCGGTGTAGAGTACTTC.

V is TRBV6-2 or TRBV6-3 and J is TRBJ2-7, with D perhaps matching TRBD2 (6 bases). CDR3 length equals 17 residues. The V gene's germline CDR1 is MNHEY and CDR2 SVGEGT. With 0 bases removed from V and 4 bases from J, the gap between germline ends came to 19 bases. The CDR3 here is CASSYSTGVGGKYEQYF. The DNA for the CDR3 is TGTGCCAGCAGTTACTCGACGGGTGTTGGGGGGAAATACGAGCAGTACTTC.

The rearrangement links TRBV5-6 to TRBJ1-2, with 8 bases aligning to TRBD1. Germline CDR1 SGHDT, CDR2 YYEEEE. CDR3 size: 16 residues. V trimming: 2 bases; J trimming: 4 bases; junction bases outside the gene matches: 10. The CDR3 is CASSLRQGALAYGYTF. The CDR3 nucleotides read TGTGCCAGCAGCTTAAGGCAGGGGGCGTTGGCCTATGGCTACACCTTC.

The chain joins TRBV11-2 to TRBJ1-1; no clear D gene. V lost 7 bases and J lost 1, with 10 bases in between. This CDR3 contains 13 residues. CDR1 and CDR2 from the germline V gene are SGHAT and FQNNGV. The CDR3 loop reads CASTTVENTEAFF. Here the CDR3 DNA reads TGTGCCAGCACCACGGTCGAGAACACTGAAGCTTTCTTT.

V is TRBV25-1 and J is TRBJ2-3; TRBD2 agrees at 7 bases. V shed 7 bases and J 4 bases; nucleotides not matched to a gene: 11. CDR3 length equals 15 residues. Germline CDR1 MGHDK, CDR2 SYGVNS. The DNA for the CDR3 is TGTGCCAGCACCGAGGGAGGGAAGCACGCAGATACGCAGTATTTT. This sequence encodes CASTEGGKHADTQYF.

The chain carries TRBV5-1 and TRBJ1-4; perhaps TRBD1 as D (6 bases). Germline loops: CDR1 SGHRS, CDR2 YFSETQ. This CDR3 spans 17 amino acids. V lost 4 bases and J lost 2, with 18 bases in between. The CDR3 sequence is CASSPGQTHATNEKLFF. For the CDR3, the DNA is TGCGCCAGCAGCCCAGGACAGACTCATGCGACTAATGAAAAACTGTTTTTT.

V usage is TRBV4-1 and J usage is TRBJ1-5; the D is unclear. The CDR3 runs to 17 residues. The germline V gene encodes CDR1 MGHRA and CDR2 YSYEKL. V shed 0 bases and J shed 0 bases, with 12 bases lying between them. CDR3 loop: CASSQDGRPYSNQPQHF. The CDR3 DNA reads TGCGCCAGCAGCCAAGACGGCAGGCCTTATAGCAATCAGCCCCAGCATTTT.

This clone was seen only a few times. The chain combines TRBV5-5 with TRBJ1-2; TRBD1 matches 7 bases. CDR1 and CDR2 from the germline V gene are SGHKS and YYEKEE (reference sequence). The junction had 6 bases not matched to a gene; V was cut back by 0 bases and J by 7 bases. The CDR3 extends over 14 amino acids. The CDR3 is CASSLDRGMGGYTF. The CDR3 DNA follows: TGTGCCAGCAGCTTGGACAGGGGAATGGGTGGCTACACCTTC.

This clone was detected only a few times. J is TRBJ2-1 and V is TRBV15; 8 nucleotides align to TRBD1. Germline V lookup: CDR1 LNHNV, CDR2 YYDKDF (reference sequence). V was clipped by 5 bases and J by 9 bases; unmatched bases: 6. This CDR3 comprises 13 residues. The CDR3 reads CATSVTGGAEQFF. The CDR3 DNA reads TGTGCCACCAGCGTCACAGGGGGTGCTGAGCAGTTCTTC.

The chain employs TRBV6-5 and TRBJ1-2; D gene unclear. Per germline, CDR1 MNHEY and CDR2 SVGAGI. V was pared by 0 bases and J by 4 bases, with 9 bases between. CDR3 length equals 14 residues. CDR3 sequence reads: CASSYSRSVYGYTF. The CDR3 DNA follows: TGTGCCAGCAGTTACTCGAGGAGTGTCTATGGCTACACCTTC.